The 15 T cell receptor beta chains reported below all come from one sample, sequenced in a study of a mutant IDH1 vaccine in newly diagnosed glioma. These receptors have no known antigen. Time point here: week 35, safety follow-up. Every vaccine dose comprised 300 ug of mutant IDH1 20-mer peptide plus topical imiquimod. Method: immunoSEQ multiplex PCR; TCRdb's copy keeps in-frame clones and lacks some. Among tens of thousands of clones listed, over 60% were seen once. The specimen was PBMCs, collected from a glioma patient whose treatment included an IDH1 peptide vaccine. The origin of the receptors is a man between 40 and 49 years old with glioma.

The chain uses TRBV18 and TRBJ2-7; TRBD1 matches 11 bases. Germline V gene data show CDR1 as KGHSH and CDR2 as LQKENI. V was clipped by 2 bases and J by 11 bases; unmatched bases: 8. There are 14 residues in the CDR3. The CDR3 protein is CASSPTGTGGRKYV. Here the CDR3 DNA reads TGTGCCAGCTCACCAACCGGGACAGGGGGTCGGAAGTACGTC.

This clone was detected only once. The chain links TRBV5-4 to TRBJ2-3, with unresolved D. This CDR3 spans 12 amino acids. Germline CDR1 and CDR2: SGHNT and YYREEE (reference sequence). Between the trimmed V and J ends, which lost 0 bases and 4 bases, there was a span of 3 bases. CDR3 coding DNA: TGTGCCAGCAGCTTGGAGGCAGATACGCAGTATTTT. Protein sequence: CASSLEADTQYF.

This clone appeared a single time. V usage is TRBV2 and J usage is TRBJ2-2; 7 nucleotides agree with TRBD1. Unmatched junction bases numbered 4, after V lost 5 bases and J lost 1 base. Germline values: CDR1 SNHLY, CDR2 FYNNEI. The CDR3 is 15 amino acids. CDR3 region: CASSRNRGNTGELFF. In DNA form, the CDR3 reads TGTGCCAGCAGTAGGAACAGGGGGAACACCGGGGAGCTGTTTTTT.

The chain uses TRBV7-8 and TRBJ2-5; 9 positions match TRBD2. CDR1 and CDR2 (germline): SGHVS, FQNEAQ. The length of the CDR3 is 15 residues. The trim removed 4 bases at V and 4 bases at J, leaving 7 bases unmatched. The CDR3 coding sequence is TGTGCCAGCAGCTCTGAGCGGGAGGATCGAGAGACCCAGTACTTC. Translating gives CASSSEREDRETQYF. Full variable domain (outside the CDR3, taken from reference TRBV7-8 and TRBJ2-5): GAGVSQSPRYKVAKRGQDVALRCDPISGHVSLFWYQQALGQGPEFLTYFQNEAQLDKSGLPSDRFFAERPEGSVSTLKIQRTQQEDSAVYLCASSSEREDRETQYFGPGTRLLVL.

The rearrangement joins TRBV7-2 to TRBJ2-1, with D unresolved. CDR1 and CDR2 from the germline V gene are SGHTA and FQGNSA. This CDR3 is built from 13 residues. V lost 2 bases and J lost 5, with 7 bases in between. As DNA, the CDR3 is TGTGCCAGCAGCTTACCTAACAACAATGAGCAGTTCTTC. Amino acids: CASSLPNNNEQFF.

The rearrangement links TRBV27 to TRBJ2-7; unclear D gene. Trimming took off 5 bases at V and 7 bases at J, with 12 bases between the two ends. CDR3 length equals 12 residues. Germline-derived CDR1 and CDR2 are MNHEY and SMNVEV (reference sequence). This chain's CDR3 is CASSPTVAEQYV. CDR3 DNA sequence: TGTGCCAGCAGTCCGACGGTGGCGGAGCAGTACGTC.

The CDR3 reads CASSLESGEGQPQHF. CDR3 nucleotides: TGTGCCAGCAGCTTAGAGTCAGGCGAGGGGCAGCCCCAGCATTTT. This rearrangement joins TRBV7-2 to TRBJ1-5; weak D call: TRBD1 (5 bases). This CDR3 spans 15 amino acids. The V end was cut by 1 base, the J end by 7 bases, with 14 bases between. CDR1 is SGHTA, CDR2 FQGNSA, per germline.

This clone was counted between two and nine times. The chain uses TRBV9 and TRBJ2-3, with D uncertain. The CDR3 consists of 13 residues. Germline V gene sequence: CDR1 SGDLS, CDR2 YYNGEE. Trimming took off 4 bases at V and 4 bases at J, with 10 bases between the two ends. CDR3 sequence (DNA): TGTGCCAGCAGCTCCCGGGCCCCAGATACGCAGTATTTT. Translating gives CASSSRAPDTQYF.

The chain couples TRBV4-1 to TRBJ1-5; D unclear. This CDR3 contains 15 residues. The germline gives CDR1 MGHRA, CDR2 YSYEKL. Trimming shortened V by 1 base and J by 6 bases, and 13 bases separated the two germline ends. The CDR3 nucleotides are TGCGCCAGCAGCCAAGGTCCGGGTAGGGCTCAGCCCCAGCATTTT. Its protein product is CASSQGPGRAQPQHF.

This chain uses TRBV6-5 with TRBJ2-1; D gene uncertain. The CDR3 runs to 15 residues. V lost 5 bases and J lost 10, with 21 bases in between. Germline values: CDR1 MNHEY, CDR2 SVGAGI. In nucleotides, the CDR3 is TGTGCCAGCAGTCTTCCGGGTCCCTCCTCTCGCGAGCAGTTCTTC. Protein sequence: CASSLPGPSSREQFF.

The V and J genes are TRBV25-1 and TRBJ1-2; TRBD1 agrees at 10 bases. The germline V gene encodes CDR1 MGHDK and CDR2 SYGVNS. V shed 11 bases, J shed 9 bases, and the junction held 3 bases outside the gene matches. The CDR3 is 10 amino acids. The CDR3 DNA is TGTGCCGGGACAGGGGAAAGCTACACCTTC. This codes for CAGTGESYTF.

The rearrangement links TRBV11-3 to TRBJ2-3; 10 bases map to TRBD1. This CDR3 has 16 residues. Germline V CDR1 and CDR2: SGHNT, YENEEA. V was pared by 4 bases and J by 1 base, with 5 bases of the junction left unmatched. For the CDR3, the DNA is TGTGCCAGCAGCTCTAGACAGGGGGCGGGCACAGATACGCAGTATTTT. Its protein product is CASSSRQGAGTDTQYF. Together with reference TRBV11-3 and TRBJ2-3, the CDR3 gives the full variable domain: EAGVVQSPRYKIIEKKQPVAFWCNPISGHNTLYWYLQNLGQGPELLIRYENEEAVDDSQLPKDRFSAERLKGVDSTLKIQPAELGDSAVYLCASSSRQGAGTDTQYFGPGTRLTVL.

The chain recombines TRBV6-4 with TRBJ2-1; D gene unclear. The CDR3 spans 13 residues. The V gene lost 0 bases and the J gene lost 9 bases, with 9 bases spanning the gap. Germline assignment: CDR1 MRHNA and CDR2 SNTAGT. The CDR3 region is CASSDSEFSEQFF. The CDR3 coding sequence is TGTGCCAGCAGTGACTCGGAGTTTAGTGAGCAGTTCTTC.

The chain has TRBV5-1 and TRBJ2-1; D call uncertain. CDR1 and CDR2 (germline): SGHRS, YFSETQ. The CDR3 runs to 14 residues. V was cut by 4 bases and J by 8 bases, with 16 bases left in between. In DNA form, the CDR3 reads TGCGCCAGCAGCCCCTGGGGTCGGCCAGATGAGCAGTTCTTC. Protein product: CASSPWGRPDEQFF. The whole variable domain, filled in from reference TRBV5-1 and TRBJ2-1, reads KAGVTQTPRYLIKTRGQQVTLSCSPISGHRSVSWYQQTPGQGLQFLFEYFSETQRNKGNFPGRFSGRQFSNSRSEMNVSTLELGDSALYLCASSPWGRPDEQFFGPGTRLTVL.

The genes are TRBV28 and TRBJ1-2; the D gene is possibly TRBD1 (6 bases). The CDR3 runs 13 residues. V was shortened by 5 bases and J by 4 bases, with 11 bases between the two germline ends. Germline V gene sequence: CDR1 MDHEN, CDR2 SYDVKM. CDR3 bases: TGTGCCAGCAGTCCCGGACAGTTCTATGGCTACACCTTC. The encoded protein is CASSPGQFYGYTF.